The clone carrying this T cell receptor beta chain was observed many times. V dropped 3 bases and J dropped 2 bases, with 11 bases sitting between them. CDR3 length: 15 residues. The record originates from a study of Graves' ophthalmopathy and Graves' hyperthyroidism. RNA transcripts provided the template for amplifying TCR beta CDR3 regions. First-round RT-PCR with HTBI primers preceded a second-round multiplex PCR. TCRdb independently ran MiXCR on the multiplex PCR reads; one entry per CDR3 protein. The sample lists a few hundred thousand distinct CDR3 sequences, 15% occurring once. Sequencing was carried out using peripheral blood. The receptor's source is a woman aged 18-35 years with stable Graves' hyperthyroidism. V is TRBV12-3 or TRBV12-4 and J is TRBJ1-5; D call uncertain. The chain's CDR3 is CASSFQALGNQPQHF. The CDR3 bases are TGTGCCAGCAGTTTCCAGGCTCTGGGCAATCAGCCCCAGCATTTT.